This T cell receptor beta chain was retrieved from a study of cytomegalovirus exposure and HLA in healthy donors. About the research overall: HLA-typed donors were the source of approximately 80 million unique TCRs held in an early data release. Regarding the study as a whole: Published work reported that the classifier diagnosed cytomegalovirus status with high specificity and sensitivity. Sequence variants that were highly shared formed a cluster that was likely a sequencing artifact.

The PCR made use of 60 Vbeta and 13 Jbeta primers. The method was immunoSEQ multiplex PCR; TCRdb's version includes in-frame clones alone and lacks a portion of them. The sample has about 54,000 clones; the top ten hold 6.5% to 8.5%. Concerning this clone itself: Its target is unknown.

This sequence originates from a woman aged 40 to 55 in good health and CMV-seronegative. Material for sequencing was PBMCs.

CDR3 loop: CASSPTPPGAYEQYF. DNA of the CDR3: TGTGCCAGCTCACCGACCCCTCCAGGGGCTTACGAGCAGTACTTC. The chain carries TRBV18 and TRBJ2-7; D is perhaps TRBD1 (6 bases). This CDR3 comprises 15 residues. Trimming took 3 bases from V and 4 from J, leaving 16 bases between them. Germline CDR1 is KGHSH and CDR2 is LQKENI.